The clone carrying this T cell receptor beta chain showed up many times. It was genomic DNA that served as the template for profiling TCR beta VDJ and CDR3. TCRdb redid the calling of the reads with MiXCR, one entry per CDR3 protein. Of around 200,000 distinct CDR3 sequences in the sample, about half are singletons; the top ten hold around 1.8%. The CDR3 has 13 residues. V shed 10 bases and J 5 bases; nucleotides not matched to a gene: 6. Germline values: CDR1 MNHEY, CDR2 SVGAGI. The data stem from a study of CD8+CD57+ T cells in acquired aplastic anemia. Whole-study context: Sorted CD4+ and CD8+ cells gave a mean 3.2 ug DNA, range about 0.17 to 27.4 ug.

Individuals selected for sequencing had exhibited CD8+CD57+ cell expansion on flow cytometry. The TCR originated in a human donor with aplastic anemia. The sequencing input was sorted CD4+, CD8+, or CD8+CD57+ T cells (not recorded which) from PBMCs. The gene calls are TRBV6-5 and TRBJ1-5; TRBD1 matches at 9 bases. The CDR3 DNA reads as TGTGCCACGACAGGGGGTTGGGATCAGCCCCAGCATTTT. The encoded protein is CATTGGWDQPQHF.